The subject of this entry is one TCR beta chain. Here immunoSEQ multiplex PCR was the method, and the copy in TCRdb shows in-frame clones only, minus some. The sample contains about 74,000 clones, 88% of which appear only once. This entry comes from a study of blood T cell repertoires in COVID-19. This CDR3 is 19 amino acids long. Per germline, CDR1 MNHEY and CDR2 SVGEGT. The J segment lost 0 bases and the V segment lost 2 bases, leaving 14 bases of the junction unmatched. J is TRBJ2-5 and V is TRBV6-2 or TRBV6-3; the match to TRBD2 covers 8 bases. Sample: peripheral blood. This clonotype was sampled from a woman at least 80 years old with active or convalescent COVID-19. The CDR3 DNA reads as TGTGCCAGCAGTTACCGGTCGAGCGGGGGAGAGTTGTACCAAGAGACCCAGTACTTC. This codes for CASSYRSSGGELYQETQYF.